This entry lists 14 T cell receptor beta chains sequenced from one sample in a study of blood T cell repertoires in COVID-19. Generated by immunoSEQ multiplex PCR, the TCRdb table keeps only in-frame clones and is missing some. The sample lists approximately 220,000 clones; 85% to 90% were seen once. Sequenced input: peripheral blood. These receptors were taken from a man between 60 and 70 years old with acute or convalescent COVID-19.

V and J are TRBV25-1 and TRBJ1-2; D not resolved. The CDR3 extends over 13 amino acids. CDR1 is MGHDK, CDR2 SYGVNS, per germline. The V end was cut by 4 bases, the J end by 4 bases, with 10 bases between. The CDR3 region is CASSGTIGYGYTF. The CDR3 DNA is TGTGCCAGCAGTGGAACCATCGGCTATGGCTACACCTTC.

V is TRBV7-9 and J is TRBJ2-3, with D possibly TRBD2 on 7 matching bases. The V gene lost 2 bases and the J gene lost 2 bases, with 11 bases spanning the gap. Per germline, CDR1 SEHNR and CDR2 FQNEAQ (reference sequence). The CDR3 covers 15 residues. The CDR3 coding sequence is TGTGCCAGCAGCTTACGGGGGGCCTCCACAGATACGCAGTATTTT. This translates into CASSLRGASTDTQYF.

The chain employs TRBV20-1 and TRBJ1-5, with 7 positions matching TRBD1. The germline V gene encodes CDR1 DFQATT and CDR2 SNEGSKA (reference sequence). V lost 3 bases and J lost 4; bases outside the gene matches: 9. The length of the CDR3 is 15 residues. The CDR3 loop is CSASAKTGLNQPQHF. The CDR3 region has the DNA TGCAGTGCTAGTGCGAAGACAGGGCTGAATCAGCCCCAGCATTTT.

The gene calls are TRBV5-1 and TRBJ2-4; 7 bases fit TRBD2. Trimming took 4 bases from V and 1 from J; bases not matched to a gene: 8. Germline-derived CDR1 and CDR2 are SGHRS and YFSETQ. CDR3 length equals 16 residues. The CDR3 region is CASSPLGGDAKNIQYF. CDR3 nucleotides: TGCGCCAGCAGCCCCCTTGGGGGGGATGCCAAAAACATTCAGTACTTC.

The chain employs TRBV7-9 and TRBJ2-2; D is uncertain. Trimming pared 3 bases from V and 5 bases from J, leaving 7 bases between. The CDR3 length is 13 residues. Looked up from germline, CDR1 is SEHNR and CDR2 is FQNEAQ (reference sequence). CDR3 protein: CASSFRWTGELFF. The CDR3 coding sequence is TGTGCCAGCAGCTTCCGGTGGACCGGGGAGCTGTTTTTT.

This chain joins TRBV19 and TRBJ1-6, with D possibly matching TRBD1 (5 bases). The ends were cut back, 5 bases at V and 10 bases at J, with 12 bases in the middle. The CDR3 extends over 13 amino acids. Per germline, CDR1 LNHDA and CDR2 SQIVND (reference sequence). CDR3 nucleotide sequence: TGTGCCAGTAGTCCGGTCGGGGGGTCACCCCTCCACTTT. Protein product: CASSPVGGSPLHF.

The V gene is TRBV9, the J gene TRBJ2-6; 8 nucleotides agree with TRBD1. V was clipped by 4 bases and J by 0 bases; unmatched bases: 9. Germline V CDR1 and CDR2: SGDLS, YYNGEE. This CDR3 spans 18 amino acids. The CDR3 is CASSPEGQVRSGANVLTF. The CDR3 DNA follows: TGTGCCAGCAGCCCCGAGGGACAGGTCCGCTCTGGGGCCAACGTCCTGACTTTC.

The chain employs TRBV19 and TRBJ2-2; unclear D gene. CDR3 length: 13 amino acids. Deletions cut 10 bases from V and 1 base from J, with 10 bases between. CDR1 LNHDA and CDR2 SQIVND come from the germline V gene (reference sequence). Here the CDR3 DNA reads TGTGCCACTCAAGAGCTGAACACCGGGGAGCTGTTTTTT. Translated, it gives CATQELNTGELFF.

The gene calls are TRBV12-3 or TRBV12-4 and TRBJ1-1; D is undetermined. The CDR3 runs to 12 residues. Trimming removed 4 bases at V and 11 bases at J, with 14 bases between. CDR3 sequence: CASSSSLIRAFF. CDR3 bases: TGTGCCAGCAGTTCCTCCCTCATTCGGGCTTTCTTT.

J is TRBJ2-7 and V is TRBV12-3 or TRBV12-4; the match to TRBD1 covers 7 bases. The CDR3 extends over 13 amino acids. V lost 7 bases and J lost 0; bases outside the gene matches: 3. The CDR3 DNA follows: TGTGCCAGCATGGGACAGCCCTCCTACGAGCAGTACTTC. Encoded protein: CASMGQPSYEQYF.

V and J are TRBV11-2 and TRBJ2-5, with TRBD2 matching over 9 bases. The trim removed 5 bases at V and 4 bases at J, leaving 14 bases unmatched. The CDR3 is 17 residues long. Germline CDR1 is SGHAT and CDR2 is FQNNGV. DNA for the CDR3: TGTGCCAGCAGCCCCCGCCTGGGCGGGGGGGGTTTAGAGACCCAGTACTTC. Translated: CASSPRLGGGGLETQYF.

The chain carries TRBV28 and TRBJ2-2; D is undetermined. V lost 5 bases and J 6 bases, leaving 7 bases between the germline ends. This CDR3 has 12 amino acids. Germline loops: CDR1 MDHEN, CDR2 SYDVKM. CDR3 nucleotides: TGTGCCAGCAGTCCGTTTCCCGGGGAGCTGTTTTTT. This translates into CASSPFPGELFF.

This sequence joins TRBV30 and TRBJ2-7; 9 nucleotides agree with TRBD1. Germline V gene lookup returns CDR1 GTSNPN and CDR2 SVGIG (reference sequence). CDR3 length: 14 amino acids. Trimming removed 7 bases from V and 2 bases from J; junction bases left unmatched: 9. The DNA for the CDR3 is TGTGCCTTTAAACGGACAGGGGCTACCTACGAGCAGTACTTC. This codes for CAFKRTGATYEQYF.

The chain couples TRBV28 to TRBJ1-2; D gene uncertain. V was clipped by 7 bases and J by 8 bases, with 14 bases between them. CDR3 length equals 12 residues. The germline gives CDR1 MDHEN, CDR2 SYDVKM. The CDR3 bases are TGTGCCAGCACCCAAAATGTGCGCGGCTACACCTTC. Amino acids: CASTQNVRGYTF.